The clone carrying this T cell receptor beta chain has only one observation. Antigen specificity is unknown. The CDR3 extends over 11 amino acids. Germline V gene lookup returns CDR1 SGHTA and CDR2 FQGNSA. V dropped 2 bases and J dropped 2 bases, with 0 bases sitting between them. The record originates from a study of chemoradiotherapy in HPV16-positive cancers. Study in general: Candidate HPV-specific clones and shared TCR motifs came from a couple of HPV16-positive patients.

Repertoires were generated with immunoSEQ multiplex PCR, while TCRdb's copy carries only in-frame clones and drops some. The sample lists around 20,000 clones, 70% to 90% occurring once. Broader study findings: Candidate HPV-specific clones and E7-related TCR motifs grew in tumor during treatment. Only a couple of HPV16-positive patients supplied the functional HPV-specificity definition.

This material consisted of blood, taken from a patient who underwent chemoradiotherapy. V gene TRBV7-2 combines with J gene TRBJ2-5; D is uncertain. The sequence was obtained from a human donor with HPV-associated anogenital cancer. CDR3 protein: CASSLQETQYF. The CDR3 nucleotides are TGTGCCAGCAGCTTACAAGAGACCCAGTACTTC.